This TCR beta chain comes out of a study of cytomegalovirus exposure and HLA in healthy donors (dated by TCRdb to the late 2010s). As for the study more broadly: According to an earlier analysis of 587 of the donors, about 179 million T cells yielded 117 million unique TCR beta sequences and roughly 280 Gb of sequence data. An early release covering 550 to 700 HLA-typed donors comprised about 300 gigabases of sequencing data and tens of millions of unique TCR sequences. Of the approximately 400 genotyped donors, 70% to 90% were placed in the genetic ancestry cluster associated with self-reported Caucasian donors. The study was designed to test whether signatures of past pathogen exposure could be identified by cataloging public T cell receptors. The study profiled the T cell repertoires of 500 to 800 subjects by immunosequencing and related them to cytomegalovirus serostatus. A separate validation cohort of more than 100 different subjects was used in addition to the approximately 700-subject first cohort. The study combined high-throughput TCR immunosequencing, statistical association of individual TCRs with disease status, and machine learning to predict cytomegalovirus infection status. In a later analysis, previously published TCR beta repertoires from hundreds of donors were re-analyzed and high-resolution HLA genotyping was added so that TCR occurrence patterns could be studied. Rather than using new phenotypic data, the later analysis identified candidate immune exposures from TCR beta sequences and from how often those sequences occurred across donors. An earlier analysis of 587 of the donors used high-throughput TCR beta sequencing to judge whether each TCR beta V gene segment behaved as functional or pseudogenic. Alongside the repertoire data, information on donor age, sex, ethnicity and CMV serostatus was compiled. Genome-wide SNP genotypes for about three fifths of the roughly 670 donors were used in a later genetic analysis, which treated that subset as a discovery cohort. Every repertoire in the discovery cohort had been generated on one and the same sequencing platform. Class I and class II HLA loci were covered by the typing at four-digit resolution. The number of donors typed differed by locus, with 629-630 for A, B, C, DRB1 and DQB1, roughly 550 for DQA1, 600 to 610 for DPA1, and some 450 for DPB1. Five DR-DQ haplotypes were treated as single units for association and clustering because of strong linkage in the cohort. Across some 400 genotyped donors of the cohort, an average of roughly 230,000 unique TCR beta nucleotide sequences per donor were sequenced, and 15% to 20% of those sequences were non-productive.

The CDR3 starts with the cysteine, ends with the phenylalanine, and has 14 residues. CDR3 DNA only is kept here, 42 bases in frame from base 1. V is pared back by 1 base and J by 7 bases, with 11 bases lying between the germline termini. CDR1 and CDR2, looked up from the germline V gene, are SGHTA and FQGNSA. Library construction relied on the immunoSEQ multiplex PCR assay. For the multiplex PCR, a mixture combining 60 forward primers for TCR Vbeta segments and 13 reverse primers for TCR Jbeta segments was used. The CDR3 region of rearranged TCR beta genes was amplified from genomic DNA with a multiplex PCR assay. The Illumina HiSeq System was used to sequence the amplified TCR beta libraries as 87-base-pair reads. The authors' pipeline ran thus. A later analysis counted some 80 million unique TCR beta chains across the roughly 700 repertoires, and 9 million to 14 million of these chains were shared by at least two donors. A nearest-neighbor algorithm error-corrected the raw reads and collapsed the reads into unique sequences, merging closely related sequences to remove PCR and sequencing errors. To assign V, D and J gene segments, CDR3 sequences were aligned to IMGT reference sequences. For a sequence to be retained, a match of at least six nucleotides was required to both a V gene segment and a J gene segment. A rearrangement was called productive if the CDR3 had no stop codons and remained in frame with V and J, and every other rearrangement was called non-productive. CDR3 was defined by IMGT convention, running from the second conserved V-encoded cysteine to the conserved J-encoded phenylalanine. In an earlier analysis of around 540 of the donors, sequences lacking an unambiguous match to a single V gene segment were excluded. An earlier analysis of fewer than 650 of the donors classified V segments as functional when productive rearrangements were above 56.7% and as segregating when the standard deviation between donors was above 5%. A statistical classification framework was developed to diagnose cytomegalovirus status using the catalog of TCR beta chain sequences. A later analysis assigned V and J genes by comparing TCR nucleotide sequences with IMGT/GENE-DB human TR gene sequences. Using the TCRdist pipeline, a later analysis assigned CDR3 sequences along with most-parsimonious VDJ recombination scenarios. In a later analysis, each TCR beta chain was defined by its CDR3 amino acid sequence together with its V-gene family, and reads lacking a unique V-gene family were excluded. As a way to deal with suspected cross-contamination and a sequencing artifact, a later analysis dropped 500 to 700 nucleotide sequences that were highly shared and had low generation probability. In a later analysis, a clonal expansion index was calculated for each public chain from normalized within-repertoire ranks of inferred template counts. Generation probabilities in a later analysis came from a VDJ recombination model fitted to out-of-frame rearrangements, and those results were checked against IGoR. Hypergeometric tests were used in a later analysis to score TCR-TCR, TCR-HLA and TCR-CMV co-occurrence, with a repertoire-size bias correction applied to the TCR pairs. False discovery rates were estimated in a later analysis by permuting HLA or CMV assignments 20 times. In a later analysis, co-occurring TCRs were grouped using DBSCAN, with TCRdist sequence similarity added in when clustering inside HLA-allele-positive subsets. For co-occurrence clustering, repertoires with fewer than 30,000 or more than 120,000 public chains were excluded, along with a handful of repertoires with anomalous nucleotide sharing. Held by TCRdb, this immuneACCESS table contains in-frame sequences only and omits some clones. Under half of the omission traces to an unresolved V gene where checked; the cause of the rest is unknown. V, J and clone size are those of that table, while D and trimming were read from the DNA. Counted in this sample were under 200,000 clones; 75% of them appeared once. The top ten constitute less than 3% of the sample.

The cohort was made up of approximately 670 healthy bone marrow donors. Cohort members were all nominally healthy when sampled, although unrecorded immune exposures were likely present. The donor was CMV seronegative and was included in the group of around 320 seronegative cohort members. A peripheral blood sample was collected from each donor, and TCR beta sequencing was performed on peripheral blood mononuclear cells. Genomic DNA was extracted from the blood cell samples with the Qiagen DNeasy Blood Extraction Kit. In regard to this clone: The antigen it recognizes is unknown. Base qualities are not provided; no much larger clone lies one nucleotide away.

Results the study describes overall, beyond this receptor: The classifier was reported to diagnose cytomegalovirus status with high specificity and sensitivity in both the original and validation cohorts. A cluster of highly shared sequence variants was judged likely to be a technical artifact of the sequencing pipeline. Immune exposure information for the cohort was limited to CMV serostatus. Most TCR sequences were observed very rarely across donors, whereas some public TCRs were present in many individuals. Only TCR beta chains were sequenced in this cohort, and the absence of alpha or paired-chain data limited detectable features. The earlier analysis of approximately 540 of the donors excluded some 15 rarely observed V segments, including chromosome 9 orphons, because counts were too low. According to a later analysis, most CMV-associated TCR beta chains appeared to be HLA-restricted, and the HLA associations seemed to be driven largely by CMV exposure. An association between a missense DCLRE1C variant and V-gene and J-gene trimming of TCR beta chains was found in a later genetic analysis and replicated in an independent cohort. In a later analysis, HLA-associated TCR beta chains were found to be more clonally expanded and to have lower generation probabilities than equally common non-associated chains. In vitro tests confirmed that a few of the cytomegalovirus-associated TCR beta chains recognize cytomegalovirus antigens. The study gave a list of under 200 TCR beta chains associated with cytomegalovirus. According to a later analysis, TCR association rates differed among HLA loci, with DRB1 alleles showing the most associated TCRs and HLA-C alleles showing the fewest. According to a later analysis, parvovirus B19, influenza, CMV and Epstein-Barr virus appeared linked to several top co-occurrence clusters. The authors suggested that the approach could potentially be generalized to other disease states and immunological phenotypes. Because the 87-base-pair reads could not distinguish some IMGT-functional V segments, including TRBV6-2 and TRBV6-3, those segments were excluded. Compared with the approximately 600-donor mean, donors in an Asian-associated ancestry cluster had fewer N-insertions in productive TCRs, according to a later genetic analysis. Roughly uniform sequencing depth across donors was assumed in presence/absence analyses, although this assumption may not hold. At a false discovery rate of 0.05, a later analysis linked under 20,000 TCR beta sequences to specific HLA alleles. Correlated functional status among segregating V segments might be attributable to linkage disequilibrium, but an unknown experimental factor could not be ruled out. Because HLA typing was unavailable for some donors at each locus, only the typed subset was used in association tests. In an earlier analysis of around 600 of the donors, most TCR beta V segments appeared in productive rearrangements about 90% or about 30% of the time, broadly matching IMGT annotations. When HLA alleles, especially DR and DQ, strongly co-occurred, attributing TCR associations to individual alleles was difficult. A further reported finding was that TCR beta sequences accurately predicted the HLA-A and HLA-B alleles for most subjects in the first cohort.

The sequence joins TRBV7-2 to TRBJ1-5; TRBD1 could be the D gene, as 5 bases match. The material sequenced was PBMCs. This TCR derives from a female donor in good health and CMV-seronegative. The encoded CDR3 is CASSLGGGDQPQHF. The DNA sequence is TGTGCCAGCAGCTTAGGGGGGGGTGACCAGCCCCAGCATTTT.